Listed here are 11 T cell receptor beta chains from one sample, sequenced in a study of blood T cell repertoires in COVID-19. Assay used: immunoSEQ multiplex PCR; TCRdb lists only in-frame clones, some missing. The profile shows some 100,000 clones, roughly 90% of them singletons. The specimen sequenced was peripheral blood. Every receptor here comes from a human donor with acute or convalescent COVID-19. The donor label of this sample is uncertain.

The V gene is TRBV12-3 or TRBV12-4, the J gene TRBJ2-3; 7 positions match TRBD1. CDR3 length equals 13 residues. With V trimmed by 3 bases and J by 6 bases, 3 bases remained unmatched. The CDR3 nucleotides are TGTGCCAGCAGTTTCGAGGGGGCGGATACGCAGTATTTT. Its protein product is CASSFEGADTQYF.

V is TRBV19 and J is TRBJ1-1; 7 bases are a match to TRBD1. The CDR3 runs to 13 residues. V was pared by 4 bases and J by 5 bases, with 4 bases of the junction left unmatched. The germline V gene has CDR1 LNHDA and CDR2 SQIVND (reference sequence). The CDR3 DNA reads TGTGCCAGTAGTACCAGGGGGAGTACTGAAGCTTTCTTT. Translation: CASSTRGSTEAFF.

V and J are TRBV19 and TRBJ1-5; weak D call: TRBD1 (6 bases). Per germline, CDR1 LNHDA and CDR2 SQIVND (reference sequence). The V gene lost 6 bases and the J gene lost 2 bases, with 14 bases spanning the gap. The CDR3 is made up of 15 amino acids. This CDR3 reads CASSYRDSGNQPQHF. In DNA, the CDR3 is TGTGCCAGTAGCTACAGGGATAGTGGCAATCAGCCCCAGCATTTT. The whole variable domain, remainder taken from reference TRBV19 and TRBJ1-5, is DGGITQSPKYLFRKEGQNVTLSCEQNLNHDAMYWYRQDPGQGLRLIYYSQIVNDFQKGDIAEGYSVSREKKESFPLTVTSAQKNPTAFYLCASSYRDSGNQPQHFGDGTRLSIL.

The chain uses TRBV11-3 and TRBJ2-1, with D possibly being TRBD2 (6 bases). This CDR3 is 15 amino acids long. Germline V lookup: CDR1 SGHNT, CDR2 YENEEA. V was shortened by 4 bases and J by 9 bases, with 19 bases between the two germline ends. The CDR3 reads CASSYPGGKEGEQFF. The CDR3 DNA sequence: TGTGCCAGCAGCTACCCTGGGGGGAAAGAGGGTGAGCAGTTCTTC.

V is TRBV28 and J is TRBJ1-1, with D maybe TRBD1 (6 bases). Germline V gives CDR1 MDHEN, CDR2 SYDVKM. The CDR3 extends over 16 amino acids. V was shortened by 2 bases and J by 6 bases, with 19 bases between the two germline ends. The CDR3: CASSLQLPQGSSEAFF. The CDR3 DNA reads TGTGCCAGCAGTTTACAATTGCCACAGGGAAGCTCTGAAGCTTTCTTT.

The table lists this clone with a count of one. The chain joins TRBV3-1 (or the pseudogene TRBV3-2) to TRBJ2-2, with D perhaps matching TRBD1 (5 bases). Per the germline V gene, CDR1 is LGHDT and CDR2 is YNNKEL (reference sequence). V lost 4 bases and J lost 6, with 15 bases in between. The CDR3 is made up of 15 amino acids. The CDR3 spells CASSPALGQPGELFF. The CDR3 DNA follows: TGTGCCAGCAGCCCAGCCCTGGGGCAACCCGGGGAGCTGTTTTTT.

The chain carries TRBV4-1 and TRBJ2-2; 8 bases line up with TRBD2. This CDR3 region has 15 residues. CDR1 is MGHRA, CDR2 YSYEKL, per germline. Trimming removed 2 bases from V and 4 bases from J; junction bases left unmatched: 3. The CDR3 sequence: CASSQPAGATGELFF. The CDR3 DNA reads TGCGCCAGCAGCCAACCAGCGGGGGCCACCGGGGAGCTGTTTTTT.

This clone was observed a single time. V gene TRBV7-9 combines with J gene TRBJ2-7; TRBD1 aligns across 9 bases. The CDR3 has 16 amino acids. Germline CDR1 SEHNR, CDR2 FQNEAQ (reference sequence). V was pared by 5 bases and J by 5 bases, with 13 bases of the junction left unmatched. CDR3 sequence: CASSPGLGQGLNEQYF. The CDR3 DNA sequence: TGTGCCAGCAGCCCGGGACTGGGACAGGGCTTGAACGAGCAGTACTTC.

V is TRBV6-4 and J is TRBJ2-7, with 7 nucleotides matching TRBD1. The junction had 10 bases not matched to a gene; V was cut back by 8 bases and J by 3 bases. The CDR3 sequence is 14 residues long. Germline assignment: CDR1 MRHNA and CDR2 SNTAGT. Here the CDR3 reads CASPGQAWSYEQYF. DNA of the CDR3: TGTGCCAGCCCAGGACAGGCATGGAGCTACGAGCAGTACTTC.

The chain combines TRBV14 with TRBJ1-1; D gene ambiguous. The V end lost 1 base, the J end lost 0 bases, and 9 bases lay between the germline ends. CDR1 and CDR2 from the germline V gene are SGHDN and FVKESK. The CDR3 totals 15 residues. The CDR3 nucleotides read TGTGCCAGCAGCCAAGGAAACAGACTGAACACTGAAGCTTTCTTT. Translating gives CASSQGNRLNTEAFF. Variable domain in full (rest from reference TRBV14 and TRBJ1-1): EAGVTQFPSHSVIEKGQTVTLRCDPISGHDNLYWYRRVMGKEIKFLLHFVKESKQDESGMPNNRFLAERTGGTYSTLKVQPAELEDSGVYFCASSQGNRLNTEAFFGQGTRLTVV.

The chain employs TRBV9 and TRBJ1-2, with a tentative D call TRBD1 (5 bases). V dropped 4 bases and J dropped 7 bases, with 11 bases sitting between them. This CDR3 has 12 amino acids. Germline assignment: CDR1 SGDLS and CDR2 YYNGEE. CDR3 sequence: CASSHSRAGYTF. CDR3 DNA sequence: TGTGCCAGCAGCCACAGCAGGGCTGGCTACACCTTC.